This T cell receptor (beta chain) was sequenced in a study of patients and donors after allogeneic stem cell transplantation. TCRdb reprocessed the RT-PCR reads with MiXCR, giving one entry per CDR3 protein. This table has about 960,000 distinct CDR3 sequences, roughly 18% appearing once. CDR1 and CDR2 from the germline V gene are SGHAT and FQNNGV. With 3 bases clipped from V and 2 bases from J, the junction kept 13 bases outside the gene matches. The CDR3 contains 19 residues. The chain couples TRBV11-2 to TRBJ1-5; 10 bases line up with TRBD1. This receptor was identified in a human donor who was either an allogeneic HSCT recipient or a stem cell or donor lymphocyte infusion donor (not recorded which). It is not recorded whose cells these are; they may come from a transplant donor. The sequencing input was blood, either unsorted or a sorted T cell fraction (not recorded which). The CDR3 protein is CASSFRTGGGVYRNQPQHF. CDR3 DNA sequence: TGTGCCAGCAGCTTCCGGACAGGGGGAGGCGTATATCGCAATCAGCCCCAGCATTTT.